Shown below are 14 T cell receptor beta chains from a single sample sequenced in a study of T cell repertoires in cytomegalovirus infection. TCRdb re-called the reads with MiXCR, one entry per CDR3 protein. The data contain over 150,000 distinct CDR3 sequences, about 21% of them singletons. Specimen: PBMCs. The receptors derive from a human donor in good health (CMV status not recorded). Some clones in this sample may be carry-over from other donors' samples.

This clonotype was counted many times. The V call is TRBV27, the J call TRBJ2-7, with TRBD2 matching 7 bases. The V segment lost 5 bases and the J segment 0 bases; nucleotides outside the gene matches: 7. The germline V gene encodes CDR1 MNHEY and CDR2 SMNVEV (reference sequence). The CDR3 length is 15 residues. In nucleotides, the CDR3 is TGTGCCAGCAGTGGAAGCGGGACCGACTCCTACGAGCAGTACTTC. Amino acids: CASSGSGTDSYEQYF.

In this sample, this clonotype turned up a few times. The chain joins TRBV5-1 to TRBJ2-7; D possibly uses TRBD1 or TRBD2 (5 bases each). Trimming took off 4 bases at V and 3 bases at J, with 17 bases between the two ends. The CDR3 is 15 amino acids. Germline CDR1 and CDR2: SGHRS and YFSETQ. CDR3 amino acids: CASSRGAGTNYEQYF. The CDR3 DNA follows: TGCGCCAGCAGCCGTGGGGCAGGGACCAACTACGAGCAGTACTTC.

This clonotype was detected only a few times. J is TRBJ1-3 and V is TRBV7-9, with D tentatively TRBD1 (5 bases). Germline CDR1 is SEHNR and CDR2 is FQNEAQ (reference sequence). The CDR3 has 16 amino acids. The V end lost 2 bases, the J end lost 4 bases, and 15 bases lay between the germline ends. The CDR3 here is CASSLIQGTVGNTIYF. The CDR3 DNA follows: TGTGCCAGCAGCTTAATCCAGGGAACGGTGGGAAACACCATATATTTT.

V gene TRBV2 combines with J gene TRBJ1-2; 7 nucleotides line up with TRBD1. The CDR3 spans 16 residues. Trimming removed 6 bases from V and 2 bases from J; junction bases left unmatched: 12. Germline V gene data show CDR1 as SNHLY and CDR2 as FYNNEI. In DNA, the CDR3 is TGTGCCAGCAGCGGGCCCGGGGACAGAGAGAACTATGGCTACACCTTC. Translation gives CASSGPGDRENYGYTF.

As DNA, the CDR3 is TGTGCCAGTACCAAAGAGGGTGGCTACACCTTC. It is translated as CASTKEGGYTF. J is TRBJ1-2 and V is TRBV19; D not resolved. The germline V gene has CDR1 LNHDA and CDR2 SQIVND (reference sequence). The V gene lost 7 bases and the J gene lost 7 bases, with 10 bases spanning the gap. CDR3 length: 11 residues.

There are a few counts of this clonotype. The chain is built from TRBV20-1 and TRBJ2-1; D unresolved. Germline loops: CDR1 DFQATT, CDR2 SNEGSKA (reference sequence). Trimming took 5 bases from V and 5 from J, leaving 13 bases between them. The CDR3 loop spans 13 amino acids. This CDR3 is CSAHWTNHNEQFF. The CDR3 DNA sequence: TGCAGTGCTCACTGGACCAACCACAATGAGCAGTTCTTC.

This clonotype was found a few times. The rearrangement links TRBV20-1 to TRBJ2-1; D gene uncertain. This CDR3 is built from 13 residues. Germline CDR1 DFQATT, CDR2 SNEGSKA (reference sequence). V was shortened by 2 bases and J by 6 bases, with 11 bases between the two germline ends. CDR3 region: CSARLAVFNEQFF. The DNA of the CDR3 is TGCAGTGCTAGACTCGCGGTTTTCAATGAGCAGTTCTTC.

This chain joins TRBV29-1 and TRBJ2-3; no reliable D call. Trimming shortened V by 1 base and J by 0 bases, and 8 bases separated the two germline ends. From germline, CDR1 is SQVTM and CDR2 ANQGSEA. The CDR3 runs to 14 residues. The CDR3 reads CSVEGGASTDTQYF. The CDR3 DNA follows: TGCAGCGTTGAAGGCGGCGCTAGCACAGATACGCAGTATTTT.

The gene calls are TRBV12-3 or TRBV12-4 and TRBJ2-7; 9 bases fit TRBD1. The CDR3 has 14 amino acids. V was clipped by 7 bases and J by 4 bases; unmatched bases: 8. In DNA form, the CDR3 reads TGTGCCAGCACCACCGGACAGGGGAGGTACGAGCAGTACTTC. As protein: CASTTGQGRYEQYF.

V usage is TRBV18 and J usage is TRBJ2-1, with a weak D call TRBD2 (5 bases). V shed 7 bases and J shed 4 bases, with 17 bases lying between them. Germline V gives CDR1 KGHSH, CDR2 LQKENI. The CDR3 has 15 residues. In DNA form, the CDR3 reads TGTGCCAGCTTTAACGGGAAGGTGGGGTACAATGAGCAGTTCTTC. Translation: CASFNGKVGYNEQFF.

The V call is TRBV6-2 or TRBV6-3, the J call TRBJ2-4; the D is unclear. Between the trimmed V and J ends, which lost 7 bases and 0 bases, there was a span of 4 bases. The germline CDR1 and CDR2 sequences are MNHEY and SVGEGT. CDR3 length equals 12 residues. The CDR3 DNA follows: TGTGCCAGCAATACAGCCAAAAACATTCAGTACTTC. It specifies CASNTAKNIQYF.

This clonotype was seen more than once but under ten times. This chain connects TRBV6-2 or TRBV6-3 to TRBJ2-7, with unresolved D. The V end lost 4 bases, the J end lost 6 bases, and 19 bases lay between the germline ends. This CDR3 has 15 amino acids. Germline-derived CDR1 and CDR2 are MNHEY and SVGEGT. CDR3 sequence (DNA): TGTGCCAGCAGTTCCCGCCGGACCGTCCCCATCGAGCAGTACTTC. This gives the protein CASSSRRTVPIEQYF.

This clonotype was detected many times. In DNA, the CDR3 is TGTGCCACCGCCTCGGGGGCCACAGATACGCAGTATTTT. It codes for CATASGATDTQYF. This chain connects TRBV7-6 to TRBJ2-3; D may correspond to TRBD1 or TRBD2 (6 bases each). This CDR3 comprises 13 residues. Germline V lookup: CDR1 SGHVS, CDR2 FNYEAQ. Trimming pared 10 bases from V and 2 bases from J, leaving 13 bases between.

CDR3 sequence (DNA): TGTGCCAGCAGCTTGGCGCCAGGGGGCACAGATACGCAGTATTTT. Translation gives CASSLAPGGTDTQYF. The V call is TRBV5-6, the J call TRBJ2-3; TRBD1 might be the D (6 bases). V lost 0 bases, J lost 1 base, and 9 bases lay in between. CDR1 SGHDT and CDR2 YYEEEE come from the germline V gene. The CDR3 loop spans 15 amino acids.